This TCR beta chain was captured by sequencing in a study of cytomegalovirus exposure and HLA in healthy donors. Regarding the study as a whole: Productive rates of about 87% or about 30% were seen for most TCR beta V segments in an earlier analysis. Generally TCR sequences proved uncommon, though certain public TCRs appeared in numerous donors.

In regard to this clone: Its antigen is not known.

In germline, CDR1 is SGHTS, CDR2 YDEGEE. This CDR3 has 15 amino acids. A multiplex PCR was run with 60 Vbeta primers and 13 Jbeta primers. Here immunoSEQ multiplex PCR was the method, and the copy in TCRdb shows in-frame clones only, minus some. The sample has 90,000 or so clones; about 79% are singletons. J is TRBJ2-5 and V is TRBV5-8; 7 bases agree with TRBD1. The better agreement between TRBJ2-7 and the DNA end casts doubt on the J call. Material: PBMCs. The sequence was obtained from a man between 45 and 60 years old in good health and CMV-seronegative. In DNA, the CDR3 is TGTGCCAGCAGCTTACCGGGACAGACGATCCACGAGCAGTACTTC. It specifies CASSLPGQTIHEQYF.